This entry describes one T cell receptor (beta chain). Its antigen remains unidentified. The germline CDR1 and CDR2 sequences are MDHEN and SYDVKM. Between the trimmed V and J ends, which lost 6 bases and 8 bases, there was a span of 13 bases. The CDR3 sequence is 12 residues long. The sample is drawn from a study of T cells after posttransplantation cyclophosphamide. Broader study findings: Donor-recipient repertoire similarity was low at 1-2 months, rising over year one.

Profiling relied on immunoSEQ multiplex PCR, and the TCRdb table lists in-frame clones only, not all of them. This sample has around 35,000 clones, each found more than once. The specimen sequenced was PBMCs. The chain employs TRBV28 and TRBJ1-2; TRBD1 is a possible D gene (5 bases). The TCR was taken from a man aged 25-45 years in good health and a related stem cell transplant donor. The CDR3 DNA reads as TGTGCCAGCAGGAATCTCGGGGGGGGCTACACCTTC. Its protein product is CASRNLGGGYTF.